This section outlines one T cell receptor beta chain sequence together with its context. As yet, its antigen is unknown. The sample is drawn from a study of somatic mutations in cytotoxic T cells in rheumatoid arthritis. Study overall: Nearly 100% purity was obtained when some V beta antibody-stained T-cell populations were flow-sorted; these included V beta1+ cells sequenced for TCRB.

General observations from the study: Among rheumatoid arthritis patients, TRBV07 appeared slightly underrepresented, and this finding was left without any adjustment for multiple comparisons. The clonality of CD8+ T cells was not significantly different between rheumatoid arthritis patients and age-matched healthy controls.

V gave up 10 bases and J gave up 9 bases, with 15 bases separating them. CDR3 length equals 11 residues. Germline values: CDR1 SNHLY, CDR2 FYNNEI. Method: immunoSEQ multiplex PCR; TCRdb's copy keeps in-frame clones and lacks some. Of under 35,000 clones detected, around 87% appear once; the ten largest clones hold 7.5% to 9.5%. This sequence was found in an adult with rheumatoid arthritis. The chain has TRBV2 and TRBJ1-2; D is uncertain. Sequenced input: CD8+ T cells sorted from blood. This CDR3 is CAIRTGSRYTF. In DNA form, the CDR3 reads TGTGCCATTAGGACCGGCAGCCGCTACACCTTC.